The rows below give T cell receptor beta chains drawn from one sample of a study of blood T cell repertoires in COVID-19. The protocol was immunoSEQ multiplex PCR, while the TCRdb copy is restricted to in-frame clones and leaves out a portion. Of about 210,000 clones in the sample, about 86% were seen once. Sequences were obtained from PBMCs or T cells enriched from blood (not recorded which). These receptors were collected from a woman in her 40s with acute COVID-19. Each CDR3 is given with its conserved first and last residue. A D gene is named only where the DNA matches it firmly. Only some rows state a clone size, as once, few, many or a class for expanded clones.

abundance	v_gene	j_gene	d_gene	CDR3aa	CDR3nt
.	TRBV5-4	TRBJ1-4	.	CASSPRITGSELFF	TGTGCCAGCAGCCCAAGGATTACAGGGTCGGAACTGTTTTTT
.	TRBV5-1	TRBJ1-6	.	CASSLYTTDNSPLHF	TGCGCCAGCAGCTTGTACACAACCGATAATTCACCCCTCCACTTT
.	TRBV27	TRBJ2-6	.	CASTSLGTYFLSGANVLTF	TGTGCCAGCACCTCCCTAGGGACATACTTTCTCTCTGGGGCCAACGTCCTGACTTTC
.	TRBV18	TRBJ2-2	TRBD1	CASSPSLGTGITGELFF	TGTGCCAGCTCACCCTCTTTAGGGACAGGGATCACCGGGGAGCTGTTTTTT
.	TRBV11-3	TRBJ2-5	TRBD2	CASSLAGVVETQYF	TGTGCCAGCTCCTTAGCGGGAGTGGTGGAGACCCAGTACTTC
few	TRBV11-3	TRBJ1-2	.	CASSLEGRQGNYGYTF	TGTGCCAGCAGCTTAGAGGGCCGCCAGGGGAACTATGGCTACACCTTC
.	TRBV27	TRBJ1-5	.	CASSALGADQPQHF	TGTGCCAGCAGTGCCTTAGGAGCCGATCAGCCCCAGCATTTT
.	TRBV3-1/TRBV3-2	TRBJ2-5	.	CASSQGLGRETQYF	TGTGCCAGCAGCCAAGGGTTAGGGAGGGAGACCCAGTACTTC
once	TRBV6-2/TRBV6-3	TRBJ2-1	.	CASSSRGGAGNLNEQFF	TGTGCCAGCAGTTCCCGAGGCGGGGCAGGGAATCTCAATGAGCAGTTCTTC
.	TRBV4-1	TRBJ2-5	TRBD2	CASSHSGSGETQYF	TGCGCCAGCAGCCATAGCGGGAGTGGAGAGACCCAGTACTTC
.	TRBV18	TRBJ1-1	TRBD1	CASSVPRGTEAFF	TGTGCCAGCTCGGTTCCCAGGGGGACTGAAGCTTTCTTT
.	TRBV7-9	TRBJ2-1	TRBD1	CASSLVDRGVGNEQFF	TGTGCCAGCAGCTTAGTCGACAGGGGCGTGGGCAATGAGCAGTTCTTC
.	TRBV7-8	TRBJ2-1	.	CASSLVSGSYNEQFF	TGTGCCAGCAGCTTAGTATCCGGCTCCTACAATGAGCAGTTCTTC
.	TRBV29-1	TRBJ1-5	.	CSASEQGNQPQHF	TGCAGCGCCTCGGAGCAGGGGAATCAGCCCCAGCATTTT
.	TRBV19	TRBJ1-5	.	CASSIEGAGNQPQHF	TGTGCCAGTAGTATAGAGGGGGCTGGCAATCAGCCCCAGCATTTT
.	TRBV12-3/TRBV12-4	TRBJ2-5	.	CASSFSDPGTQYF	TGTGCCAGCAGTTTCAGTGACCCAGGGACCCAGTACTTC
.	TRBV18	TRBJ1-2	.	CASSPPSFGGSTF	TGTGCCAGCTCACCACCGAGTTTTGGGGGGAGCACCTTC